The entry below describes one T cell receptor (beta chain). Its target is not known. This specimen comes from a study of human T cells and chemical hapten exposure. Looking at the study overall: Application of 0.01% DPC to the upper back was done by patch test, with a reading at 6 days.

Notes on the study in general: TCRs above 1 in 1000 frequency did not change with DPC sensitization.

MiXCR, applied by TCRdb to the RACE reads, yields one record per CDR3 protein. Here the sample spans 250,000 or so distinct CDR3 sequences, approximately 8% being singletons. This CDR3 is built from 16 residues. Germline trimming cut 0 bases from V and 8 bases from J; bases unmatched to any gene: 13. Germline CDR1 DFQATT, CDR2 SNEGSKA (reference sequence). This sample's time point: pre-sensitization, week 0. Documented treatment: therapeutic diphenylcyclopropenone sensitization with weekly scalp DPC. The sequencing used whole blood, collected in connection with sensitization to the hapten diphenylcyclopropenone (DPC). This rearrangement joins TRBV20-1 to TRBJ1-2, with 9 bases aligning to TRBD1. This TCR was recovered from a man aged 18 to 30 with alopecia areata. Some clones in this sample may be carry-over from other donors' samples. The CDR3 sequence is CSAREQGAQIRVGYTF. CDR3 DNA: TGCAGTGCTAGAGAACAGGGGGCGCAAATAAGAGTCGGCTACACCTTC.